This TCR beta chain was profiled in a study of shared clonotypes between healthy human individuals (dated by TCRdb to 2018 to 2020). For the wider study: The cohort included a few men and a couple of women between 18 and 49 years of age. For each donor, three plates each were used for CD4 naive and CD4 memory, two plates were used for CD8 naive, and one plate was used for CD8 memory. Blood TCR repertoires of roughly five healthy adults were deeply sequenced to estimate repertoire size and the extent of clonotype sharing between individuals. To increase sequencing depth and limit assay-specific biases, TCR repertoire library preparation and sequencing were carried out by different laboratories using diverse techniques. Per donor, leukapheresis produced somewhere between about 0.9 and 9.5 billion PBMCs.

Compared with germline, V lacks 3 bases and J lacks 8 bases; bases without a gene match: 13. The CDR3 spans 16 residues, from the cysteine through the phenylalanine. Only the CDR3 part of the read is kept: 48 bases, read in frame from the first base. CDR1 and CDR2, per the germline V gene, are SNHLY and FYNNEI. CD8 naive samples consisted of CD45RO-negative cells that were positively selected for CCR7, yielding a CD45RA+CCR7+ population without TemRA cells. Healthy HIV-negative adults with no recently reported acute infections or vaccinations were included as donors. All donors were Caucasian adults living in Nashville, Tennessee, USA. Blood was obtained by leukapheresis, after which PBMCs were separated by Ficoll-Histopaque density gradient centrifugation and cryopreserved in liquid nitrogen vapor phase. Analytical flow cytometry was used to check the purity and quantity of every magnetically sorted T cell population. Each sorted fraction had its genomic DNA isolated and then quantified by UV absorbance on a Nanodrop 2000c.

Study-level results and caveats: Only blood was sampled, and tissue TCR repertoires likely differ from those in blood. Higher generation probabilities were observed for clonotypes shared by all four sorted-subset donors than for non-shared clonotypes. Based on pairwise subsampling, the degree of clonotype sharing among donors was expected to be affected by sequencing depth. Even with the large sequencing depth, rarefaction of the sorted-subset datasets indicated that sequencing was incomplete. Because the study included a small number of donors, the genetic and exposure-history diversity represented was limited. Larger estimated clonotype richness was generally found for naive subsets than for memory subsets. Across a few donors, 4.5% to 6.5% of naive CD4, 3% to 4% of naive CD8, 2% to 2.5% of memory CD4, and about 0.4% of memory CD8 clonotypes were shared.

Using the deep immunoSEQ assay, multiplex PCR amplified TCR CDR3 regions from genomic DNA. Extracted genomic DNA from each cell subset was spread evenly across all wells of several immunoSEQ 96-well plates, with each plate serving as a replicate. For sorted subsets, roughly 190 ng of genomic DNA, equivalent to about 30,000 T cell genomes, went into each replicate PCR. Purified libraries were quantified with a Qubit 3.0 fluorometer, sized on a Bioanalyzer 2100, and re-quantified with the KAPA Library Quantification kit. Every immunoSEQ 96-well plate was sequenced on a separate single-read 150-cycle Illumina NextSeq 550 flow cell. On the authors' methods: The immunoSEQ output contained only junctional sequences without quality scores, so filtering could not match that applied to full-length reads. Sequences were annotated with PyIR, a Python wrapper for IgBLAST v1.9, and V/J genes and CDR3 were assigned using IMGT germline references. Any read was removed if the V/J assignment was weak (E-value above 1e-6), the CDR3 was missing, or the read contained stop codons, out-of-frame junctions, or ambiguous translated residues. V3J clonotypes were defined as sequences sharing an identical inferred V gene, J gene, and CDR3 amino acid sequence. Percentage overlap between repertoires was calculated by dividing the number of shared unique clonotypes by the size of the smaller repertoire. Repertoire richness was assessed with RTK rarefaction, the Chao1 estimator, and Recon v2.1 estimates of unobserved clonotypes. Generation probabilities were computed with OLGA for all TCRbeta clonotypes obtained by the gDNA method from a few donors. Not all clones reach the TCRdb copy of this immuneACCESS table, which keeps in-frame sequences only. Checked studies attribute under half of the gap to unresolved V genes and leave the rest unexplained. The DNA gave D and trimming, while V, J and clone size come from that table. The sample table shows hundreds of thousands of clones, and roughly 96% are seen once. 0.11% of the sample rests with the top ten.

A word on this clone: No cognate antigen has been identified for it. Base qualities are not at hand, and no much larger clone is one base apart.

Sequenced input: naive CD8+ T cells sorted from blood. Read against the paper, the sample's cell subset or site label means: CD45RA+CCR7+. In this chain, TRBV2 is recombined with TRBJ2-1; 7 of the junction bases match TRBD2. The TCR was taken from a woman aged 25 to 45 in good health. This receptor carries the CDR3 CASSESGLGGDDEQFF. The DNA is TGTGCCAGCAGTGAGTCCGGACTAGGTGGGGACGATGAGCAGTTCTTC. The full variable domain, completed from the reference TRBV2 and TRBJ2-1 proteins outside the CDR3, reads EPEVTQTPSHQVTQMGQEVILRCVPISNHLYFYWYRQILGQKVEFLVSFYNNEISEKSEIFDDQFSVERPDGSNFTLKIRSTKLEDSAMYFCASSESGLGGDDEQFFGPGTRLTVL.